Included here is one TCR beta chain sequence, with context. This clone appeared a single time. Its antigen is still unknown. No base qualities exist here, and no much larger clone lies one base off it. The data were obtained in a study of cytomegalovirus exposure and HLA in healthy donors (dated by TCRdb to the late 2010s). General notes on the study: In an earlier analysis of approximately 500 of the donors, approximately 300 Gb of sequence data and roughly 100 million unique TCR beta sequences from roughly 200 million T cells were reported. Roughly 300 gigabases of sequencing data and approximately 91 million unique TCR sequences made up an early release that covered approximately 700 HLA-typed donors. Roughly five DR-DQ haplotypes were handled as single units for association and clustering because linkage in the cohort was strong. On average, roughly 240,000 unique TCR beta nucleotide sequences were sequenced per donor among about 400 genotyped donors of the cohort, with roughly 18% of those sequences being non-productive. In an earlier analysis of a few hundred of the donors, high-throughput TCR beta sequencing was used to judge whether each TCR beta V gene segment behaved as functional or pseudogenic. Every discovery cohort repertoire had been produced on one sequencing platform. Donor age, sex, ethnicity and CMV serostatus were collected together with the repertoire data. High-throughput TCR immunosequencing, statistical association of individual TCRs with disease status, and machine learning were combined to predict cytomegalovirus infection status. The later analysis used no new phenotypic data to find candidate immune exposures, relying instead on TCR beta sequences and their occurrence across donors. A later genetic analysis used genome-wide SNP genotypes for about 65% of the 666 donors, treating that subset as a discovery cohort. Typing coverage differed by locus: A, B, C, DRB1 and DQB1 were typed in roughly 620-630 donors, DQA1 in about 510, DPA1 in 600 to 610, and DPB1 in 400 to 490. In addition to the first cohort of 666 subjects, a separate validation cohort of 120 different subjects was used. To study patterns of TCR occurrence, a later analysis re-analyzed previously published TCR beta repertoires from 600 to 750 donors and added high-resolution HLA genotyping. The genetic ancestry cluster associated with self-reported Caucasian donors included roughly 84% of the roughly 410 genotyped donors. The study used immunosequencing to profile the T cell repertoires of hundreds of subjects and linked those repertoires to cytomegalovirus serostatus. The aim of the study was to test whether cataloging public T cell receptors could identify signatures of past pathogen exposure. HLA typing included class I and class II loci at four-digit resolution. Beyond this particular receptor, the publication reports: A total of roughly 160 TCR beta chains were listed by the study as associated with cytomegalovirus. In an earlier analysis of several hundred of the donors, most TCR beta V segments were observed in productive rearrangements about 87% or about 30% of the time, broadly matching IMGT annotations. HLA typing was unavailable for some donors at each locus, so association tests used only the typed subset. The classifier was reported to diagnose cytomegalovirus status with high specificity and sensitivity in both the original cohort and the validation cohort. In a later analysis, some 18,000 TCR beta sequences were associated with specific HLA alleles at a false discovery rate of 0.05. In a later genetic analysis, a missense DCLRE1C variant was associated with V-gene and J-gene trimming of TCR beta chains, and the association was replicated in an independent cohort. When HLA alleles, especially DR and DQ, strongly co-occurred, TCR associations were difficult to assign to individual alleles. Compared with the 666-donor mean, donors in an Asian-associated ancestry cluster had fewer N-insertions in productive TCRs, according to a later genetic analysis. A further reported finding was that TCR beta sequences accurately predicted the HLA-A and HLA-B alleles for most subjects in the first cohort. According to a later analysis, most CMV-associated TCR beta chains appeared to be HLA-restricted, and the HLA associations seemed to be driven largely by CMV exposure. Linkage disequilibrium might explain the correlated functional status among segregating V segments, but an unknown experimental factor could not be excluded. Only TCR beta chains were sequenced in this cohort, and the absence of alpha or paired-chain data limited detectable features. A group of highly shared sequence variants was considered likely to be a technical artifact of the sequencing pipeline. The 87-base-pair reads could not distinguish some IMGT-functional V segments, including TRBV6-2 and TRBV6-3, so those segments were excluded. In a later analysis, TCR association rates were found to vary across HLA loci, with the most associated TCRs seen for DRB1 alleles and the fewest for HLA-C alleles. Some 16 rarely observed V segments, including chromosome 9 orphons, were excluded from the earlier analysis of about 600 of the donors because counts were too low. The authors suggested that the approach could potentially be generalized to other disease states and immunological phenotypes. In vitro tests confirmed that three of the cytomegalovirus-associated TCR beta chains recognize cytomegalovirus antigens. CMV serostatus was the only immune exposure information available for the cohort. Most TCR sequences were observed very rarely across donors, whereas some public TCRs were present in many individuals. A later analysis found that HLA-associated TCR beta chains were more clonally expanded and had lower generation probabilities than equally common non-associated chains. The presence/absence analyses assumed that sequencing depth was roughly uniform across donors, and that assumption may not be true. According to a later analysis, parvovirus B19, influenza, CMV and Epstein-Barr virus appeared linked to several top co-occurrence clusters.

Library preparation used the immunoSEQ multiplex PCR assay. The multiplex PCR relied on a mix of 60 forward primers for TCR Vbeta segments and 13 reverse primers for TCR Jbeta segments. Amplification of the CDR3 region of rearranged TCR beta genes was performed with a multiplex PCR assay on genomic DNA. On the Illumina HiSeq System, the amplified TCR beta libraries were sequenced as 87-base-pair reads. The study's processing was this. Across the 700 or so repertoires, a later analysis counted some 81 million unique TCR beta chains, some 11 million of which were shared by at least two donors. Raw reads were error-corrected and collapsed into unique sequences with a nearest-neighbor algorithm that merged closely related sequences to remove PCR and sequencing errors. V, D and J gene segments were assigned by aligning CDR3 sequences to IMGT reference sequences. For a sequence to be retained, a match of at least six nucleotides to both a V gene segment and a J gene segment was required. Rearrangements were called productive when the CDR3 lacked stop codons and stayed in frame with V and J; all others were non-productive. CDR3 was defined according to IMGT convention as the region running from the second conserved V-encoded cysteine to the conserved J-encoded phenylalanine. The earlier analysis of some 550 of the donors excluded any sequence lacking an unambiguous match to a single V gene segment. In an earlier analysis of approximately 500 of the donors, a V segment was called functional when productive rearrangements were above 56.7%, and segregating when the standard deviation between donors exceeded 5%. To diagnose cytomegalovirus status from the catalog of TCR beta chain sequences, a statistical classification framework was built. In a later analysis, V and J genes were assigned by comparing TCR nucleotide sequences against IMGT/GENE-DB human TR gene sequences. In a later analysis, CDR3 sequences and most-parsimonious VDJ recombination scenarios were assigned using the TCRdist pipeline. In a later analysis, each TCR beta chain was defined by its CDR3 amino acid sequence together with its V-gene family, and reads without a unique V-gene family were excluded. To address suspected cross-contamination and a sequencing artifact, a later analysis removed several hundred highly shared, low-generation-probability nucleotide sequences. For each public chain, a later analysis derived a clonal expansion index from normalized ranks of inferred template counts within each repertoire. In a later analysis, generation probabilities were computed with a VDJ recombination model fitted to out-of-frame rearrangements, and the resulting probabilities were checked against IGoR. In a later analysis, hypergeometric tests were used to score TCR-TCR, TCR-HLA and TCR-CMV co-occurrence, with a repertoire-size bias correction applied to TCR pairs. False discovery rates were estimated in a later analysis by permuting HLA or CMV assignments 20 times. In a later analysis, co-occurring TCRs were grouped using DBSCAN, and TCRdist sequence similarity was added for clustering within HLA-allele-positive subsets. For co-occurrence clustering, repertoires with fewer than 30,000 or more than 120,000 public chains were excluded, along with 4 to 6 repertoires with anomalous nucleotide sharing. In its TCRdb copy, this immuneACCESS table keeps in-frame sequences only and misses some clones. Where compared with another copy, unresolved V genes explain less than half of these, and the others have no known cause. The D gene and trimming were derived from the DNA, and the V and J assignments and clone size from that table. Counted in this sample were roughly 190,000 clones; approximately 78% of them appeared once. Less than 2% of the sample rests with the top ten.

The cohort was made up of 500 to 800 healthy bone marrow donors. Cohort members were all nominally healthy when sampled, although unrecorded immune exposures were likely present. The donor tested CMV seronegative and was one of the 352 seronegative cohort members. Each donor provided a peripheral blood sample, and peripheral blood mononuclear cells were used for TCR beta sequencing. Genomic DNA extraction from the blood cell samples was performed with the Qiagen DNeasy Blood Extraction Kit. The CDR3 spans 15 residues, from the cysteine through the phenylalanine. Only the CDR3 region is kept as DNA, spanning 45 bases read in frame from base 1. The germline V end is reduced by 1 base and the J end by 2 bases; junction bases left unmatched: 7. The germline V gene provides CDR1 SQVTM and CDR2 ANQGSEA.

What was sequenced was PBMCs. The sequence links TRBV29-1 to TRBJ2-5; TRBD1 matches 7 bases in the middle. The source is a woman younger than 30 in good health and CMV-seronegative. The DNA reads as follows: TGCAGCGTTGAAGGAGCCAGGGGGTTTCAAGAGACCCAGTACTTC. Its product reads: CSVEGARGFQETQYF.